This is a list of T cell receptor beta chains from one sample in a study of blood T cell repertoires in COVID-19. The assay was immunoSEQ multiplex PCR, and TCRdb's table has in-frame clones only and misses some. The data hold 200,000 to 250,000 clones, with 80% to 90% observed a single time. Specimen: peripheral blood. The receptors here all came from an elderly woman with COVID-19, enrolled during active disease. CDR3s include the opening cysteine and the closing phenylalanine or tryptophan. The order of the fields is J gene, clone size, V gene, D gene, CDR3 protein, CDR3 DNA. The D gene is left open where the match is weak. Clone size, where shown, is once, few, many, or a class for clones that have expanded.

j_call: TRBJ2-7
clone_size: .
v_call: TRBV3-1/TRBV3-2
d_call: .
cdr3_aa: CASSGGKSYEQYF
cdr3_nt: TGTGCCAGCAGCGGCGGAAAGTCCTACGAGCAGTACTTC

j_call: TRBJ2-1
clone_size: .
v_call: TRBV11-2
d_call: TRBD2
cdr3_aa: CASTRSGGRNEQFF
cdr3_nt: TGTGCCAGCACCCGTAGCGGGGGGAGGAATGAGCAGTTCTTC

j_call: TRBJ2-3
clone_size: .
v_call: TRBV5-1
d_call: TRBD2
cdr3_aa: CASYYDGGAPTDTQYF
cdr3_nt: TGCGCCAGCTATTATGACGGGGGGGCCCCCACAGATACGCAGTATTTT

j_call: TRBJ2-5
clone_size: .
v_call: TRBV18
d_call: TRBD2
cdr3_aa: CASSQSSGSVETQYF
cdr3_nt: TGTGCCAGCTCACAGTCTAGCGGGAGCGTCGAGACCCAGTACTTC

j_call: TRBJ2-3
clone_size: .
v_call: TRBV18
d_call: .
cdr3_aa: CASLYTDTQYF
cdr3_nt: TGTGCCAGCTTATACACAGATACGCAGTATTTT

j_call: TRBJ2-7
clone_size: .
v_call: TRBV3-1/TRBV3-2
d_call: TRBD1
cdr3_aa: CASSPGTGDILGYEQYF
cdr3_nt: TGTGCCAGCAGTCCCGGGACAGGAGATATCCTAGGGTACGAGCAGTACTTC

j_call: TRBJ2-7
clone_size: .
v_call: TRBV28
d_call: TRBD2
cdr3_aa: CASSLFRSGAYEQYF
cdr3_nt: TGTGCCAGCAGTTTATTCCGAAGCGGGGCGTACGAGCAGTACTTC

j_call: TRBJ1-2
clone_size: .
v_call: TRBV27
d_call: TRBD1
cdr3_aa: CASSFLQTGIHYGYTF
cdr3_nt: TGTGCCAGCAGTTTCCTGCAGACAGGGATTCACTATGGCTACACCTTC

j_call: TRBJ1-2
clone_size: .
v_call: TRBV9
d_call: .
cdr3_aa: CASSVASGGGYGYTF
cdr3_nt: TGTGCCAGCAGCGTAGCGTCTGGGGGCGGGTATGGCTACACCTTC

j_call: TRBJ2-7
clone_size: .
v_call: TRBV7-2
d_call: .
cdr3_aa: CASSLGPGAAYEQYF
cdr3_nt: TGTGCCAGCAGCTTAGGTCCGGGAGCCGCCTACGAGCAGTACTTC

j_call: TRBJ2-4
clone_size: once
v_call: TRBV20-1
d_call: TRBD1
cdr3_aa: CSGQGGDIQYF
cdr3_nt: TGCAGTGGACAGGGGGGGGACATTCAGTACTTC

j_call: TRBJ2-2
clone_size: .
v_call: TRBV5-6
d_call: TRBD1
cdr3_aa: CASSLAYRGRAGELFF
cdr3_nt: TGTGCCAGCAGCTTGGCCTACAGGGGGCGAGCCGGGGAGCTGTTTTTT

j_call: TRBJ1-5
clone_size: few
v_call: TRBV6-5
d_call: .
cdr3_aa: CASSLNSNQPQHF
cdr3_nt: TGTGCCAGCAGTTTAAATAGCAATCAGCCCCAGCATTTT

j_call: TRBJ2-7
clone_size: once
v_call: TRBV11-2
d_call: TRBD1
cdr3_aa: CASSLGTGYYEQYF
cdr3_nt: TGTGCCAGCAGCTTAGGGACAGGATACTACGAGCAGTACTTC

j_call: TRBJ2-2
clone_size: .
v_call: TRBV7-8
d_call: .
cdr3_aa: CASSLAGGSTGELFF
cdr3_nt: TGTGCCAGCAGCTTAGCTGGAGGGAGCACCGGGGAGCTGTTTTTT